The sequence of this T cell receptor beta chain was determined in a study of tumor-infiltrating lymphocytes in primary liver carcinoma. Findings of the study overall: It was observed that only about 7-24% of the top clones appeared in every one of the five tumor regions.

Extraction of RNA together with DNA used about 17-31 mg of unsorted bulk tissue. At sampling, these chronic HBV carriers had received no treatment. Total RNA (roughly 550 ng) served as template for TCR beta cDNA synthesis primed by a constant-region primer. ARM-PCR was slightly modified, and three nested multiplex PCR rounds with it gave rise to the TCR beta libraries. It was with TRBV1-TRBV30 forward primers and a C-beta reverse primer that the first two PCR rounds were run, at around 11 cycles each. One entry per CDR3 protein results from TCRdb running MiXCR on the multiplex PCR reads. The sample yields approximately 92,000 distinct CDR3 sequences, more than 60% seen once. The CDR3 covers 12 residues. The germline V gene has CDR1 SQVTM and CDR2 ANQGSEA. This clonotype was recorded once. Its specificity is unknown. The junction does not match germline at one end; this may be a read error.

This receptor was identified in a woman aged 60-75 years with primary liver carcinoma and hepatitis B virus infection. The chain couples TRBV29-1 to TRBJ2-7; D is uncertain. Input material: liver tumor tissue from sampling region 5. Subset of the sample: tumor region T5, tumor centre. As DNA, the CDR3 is TGCAGCGTTGAAAACATAGGCCGCGAGCAGTACTTT. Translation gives CSVENIGREQYF.